This T cell receptor beta chain was recorded in a study of T cell repertoires in cytomegalovirus infection. In TCRdb, the reads were re-called with MiXCR into one record per CDR3 protein. The data show under 70,000 distinct CDR3 sequences, 33% seen once. As concerns this clonotype: Its antigen is as yet unknown.

CDR3 length: 13 residues. Deletions cut 1 base from V and 6 bases from J, with 7 bases between. CDR1 MGHRA and CDR2 YSYEKL come from the germline V gene. Sequencing was performed on PBMCs, sequenced either directly or after in vitro stimulation (not recorded which). This sequence joins TRBV4-1 and TRBJ1-5; D not resolved. This clonotype was sampled from a human donor in good health (CMV status not recorded). Some clones in this sample may be carry-over from other donors' samples. CDR3 residues: CASSQVLFQPQHF. The CDR3 DNA reads TGCGCCAGCAGCCAAGTTCTCTTTCAGCCCCAGCATTTT.